This T cell receptor beta chain was sequenced for a study of CD8+ T cells in alopecia areata. A note on this clone: Its antigen is currently unknown.

Extraction of RNA preceded its reverse transcription into cDNA, which served as the sequencing template. The method was immunoSEQ multiplex PCR; TCRdb's version includes in-frame clones alone and lacks a portion of them. The data show 250,000 to 350,000 clones, with around 64% seen just once and around 0.92% held by the top ten. Treatment given: oral pan-JAK inhibitor, 5-10 mg twice daily. Specimens obtained from alopecia areata patients comprised lesional scalp punch biopsies and peripheral blood. Study conclusions and caveats: Among the 100 top clones, expanded CD8+ clones, like scalp clonality, were significantly decreased by tofacitinib. Higher clonality than in normal scalp was seen in lesional scalp, especially alopecia totalis/universalis.

Here the sequenced sample was CD4+ T cells sorted from blood, taken around week 54, from a patient treated with tofacitinib. This receptor was taken from a human donor with alopecia areata.

CDR3 sequence reads: CAWSVGIAYGYTF. The CDR3 DNA reads TGTGCCTGGAGTGTTGGCATAGCCTATGGCTACACCTTC. The J gene is TRBJ1-2, the V gene TRBV30, with unresolved D. With 0 bases removed from V and 4 bases from J, the gap between germline ends came to 9 bases. Germline V gives CDR1 GTSNPN, CDR2 SVGIG (reference sequence). This CDR3 contains 13 residues.